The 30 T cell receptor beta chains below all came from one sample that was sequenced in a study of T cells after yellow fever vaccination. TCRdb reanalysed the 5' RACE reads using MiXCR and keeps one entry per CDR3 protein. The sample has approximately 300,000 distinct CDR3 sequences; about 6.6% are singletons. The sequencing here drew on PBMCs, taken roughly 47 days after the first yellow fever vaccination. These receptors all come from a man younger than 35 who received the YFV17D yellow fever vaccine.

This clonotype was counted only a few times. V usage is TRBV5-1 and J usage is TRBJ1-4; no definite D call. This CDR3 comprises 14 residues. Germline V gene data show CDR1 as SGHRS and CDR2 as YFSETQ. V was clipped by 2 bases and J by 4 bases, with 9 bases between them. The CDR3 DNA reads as TGCGCCAGCAGCTTTACAGCTATTAATGAAAAACTGTTTTTT. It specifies CASSFTAINEKLFF.

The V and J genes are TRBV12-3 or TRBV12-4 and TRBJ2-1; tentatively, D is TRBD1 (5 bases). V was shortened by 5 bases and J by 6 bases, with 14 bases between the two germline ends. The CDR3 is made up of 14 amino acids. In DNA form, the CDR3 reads TGTGCCAGCAGTCGTGACAGTATTGGCAATGAGCAGTTCTTC. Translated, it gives CASSRDSIGNEQFF.

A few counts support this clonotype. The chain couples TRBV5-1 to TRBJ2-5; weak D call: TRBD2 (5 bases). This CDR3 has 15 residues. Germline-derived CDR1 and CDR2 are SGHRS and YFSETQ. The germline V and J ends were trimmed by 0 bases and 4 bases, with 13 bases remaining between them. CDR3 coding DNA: TGCGCCAGCAGCTTGGTAGCTAGCTTTCTAGAGACCCAGTACTTC. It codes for CASSLVASFLETQYF.

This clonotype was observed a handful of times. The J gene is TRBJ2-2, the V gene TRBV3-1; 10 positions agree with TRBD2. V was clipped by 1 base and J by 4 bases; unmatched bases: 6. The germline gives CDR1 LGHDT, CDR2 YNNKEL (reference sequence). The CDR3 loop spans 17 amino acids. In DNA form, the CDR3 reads TGTGCCAGCAGCCAAGGGCTAGCGGGGGCCCTCACCGGGGAGCTGTTTTTT. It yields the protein CASSQGLAGALTGELFF.

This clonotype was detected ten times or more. CDR3 loop: CASSFTWGGPGNQPQHF. The CDR3 nucleotides read TGTGCCAGCAGTTTCACCTGGGGTGGGCCGGGCAATCAGCCCCAGCATTTT. The rearrangement uses TRBV12-3 or TRBV12-4 and TRBJ1-5; D ambiguous. The V and J ends lost 3 bases and 2 bases respectively, with 17 bases between them. The CDR3 contains 17 residues.

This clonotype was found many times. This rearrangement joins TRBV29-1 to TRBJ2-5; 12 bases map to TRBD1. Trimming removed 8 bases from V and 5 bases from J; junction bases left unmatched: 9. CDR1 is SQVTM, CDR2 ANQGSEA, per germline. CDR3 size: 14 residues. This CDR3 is CSTPGQGAPETQYF. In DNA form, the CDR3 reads TGCAGCACACCGGGACAGGGGGCGCCTGAGACCCAGTACTTC.

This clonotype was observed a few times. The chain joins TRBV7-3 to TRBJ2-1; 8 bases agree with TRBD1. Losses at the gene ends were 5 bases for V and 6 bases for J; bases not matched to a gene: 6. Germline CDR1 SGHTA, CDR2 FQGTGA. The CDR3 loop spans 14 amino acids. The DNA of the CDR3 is TGTGCCAGCAGCCTACAGGGGGGCCCCAATGAGCAGTTCTTC. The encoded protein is CASSLQGGPNEQFF.

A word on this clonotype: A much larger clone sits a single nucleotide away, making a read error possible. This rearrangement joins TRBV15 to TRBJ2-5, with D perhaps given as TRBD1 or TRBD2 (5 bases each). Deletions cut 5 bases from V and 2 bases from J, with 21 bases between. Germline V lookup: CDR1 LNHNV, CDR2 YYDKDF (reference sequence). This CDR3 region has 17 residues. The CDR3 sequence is CATSCGAGDPYQETQYF. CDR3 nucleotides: TGTGCCACCAGCTGTGGGGCCGGGGACCCTTATCAAGAGACCCAGTACTTC. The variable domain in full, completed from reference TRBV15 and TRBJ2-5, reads DAMVIQNPRYQVTQFGKPVTLSCSQTLNHNVMYWYQQKSSQAPKLLFHYYDKDFNNEADTPDNFQSRRPNTSFCFLDIRSPGLGDTAMYLCATSCGAGDPYQETQYFGPGTRLLVL.

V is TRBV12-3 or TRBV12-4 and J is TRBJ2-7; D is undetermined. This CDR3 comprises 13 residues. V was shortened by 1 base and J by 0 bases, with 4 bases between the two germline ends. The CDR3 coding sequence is TGTGCCAGCAGTTTAGGGCCCTCCTACGAGCAGTACTTC. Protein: CASSLGPSYEQYF.

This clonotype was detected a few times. Here the CDR3 DNA reads TGTGCCACCAGCAGAGTTCTAAGCAACACCGGGGAGCTGTTTTTT. It translates to CATSRVLSNTGELFF. V gene TRBV15 combines with J gene TRBJ2-2; D remains ambiguous. CDR1 and CDR2 from the germline V gene are LNHNV and YYDKDF (reference sequence). V shed 1 base and J shed 2 bases, with 8 bases lying between them. This CDR3 has 15 residues.

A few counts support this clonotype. CDR3 residues: CASSLDRASGELFF. CDR3 nucleotide sequence: TGTGCCAGCAGCTTGGATCGGGCCTCAGGGGAGCTGTTTTTT. This chain links TRBV7-2 with TRBJ2-2, with unresolved D. The CDR3 has 14 residues. Trimming cost V 3 bases and J 8 bases, with 13 bases left between them. Germline V gives CDR1 SGHTA, CDR2 FQGNSA. Filled out from reference TRBV7-2 and TRBJ2-2, the complete variable domain reads GAGVSQSPSNKVTEKGKDVELRCDPISGHTALYWYRQSLGQGLEFLIYFQGNSAPDKSGLPSDRFSAERTGGSVSTLTIQRTQQEDSAVYLCASSLDRASGELFFGEGSRLTVL.

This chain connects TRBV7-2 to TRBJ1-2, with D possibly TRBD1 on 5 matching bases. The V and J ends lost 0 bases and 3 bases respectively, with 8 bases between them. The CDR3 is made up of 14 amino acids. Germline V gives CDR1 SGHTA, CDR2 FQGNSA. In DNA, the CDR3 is TGTGCCAGCAGCTTAGCGGGGACGGACTATGGCTACACCTTC. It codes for CASSLAGTDYGYTF.

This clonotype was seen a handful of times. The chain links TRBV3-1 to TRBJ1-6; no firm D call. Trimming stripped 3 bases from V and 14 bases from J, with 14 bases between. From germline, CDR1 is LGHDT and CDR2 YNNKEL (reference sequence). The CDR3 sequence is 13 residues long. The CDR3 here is CASSQNEGLTLHF. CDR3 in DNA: TGTGCCAGCAGCCAGAATGAAGGTTTGACCCTCCACTTT.

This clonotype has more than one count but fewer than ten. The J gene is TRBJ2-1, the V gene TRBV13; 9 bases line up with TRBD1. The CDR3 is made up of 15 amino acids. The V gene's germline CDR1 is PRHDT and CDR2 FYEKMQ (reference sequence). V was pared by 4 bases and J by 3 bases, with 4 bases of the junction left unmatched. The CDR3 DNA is TGTGCCAGCAGCTCCGGGACAGGGAACTACAATGAGCAGTTCTTC. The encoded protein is CASSSGTGNYNEQFF.

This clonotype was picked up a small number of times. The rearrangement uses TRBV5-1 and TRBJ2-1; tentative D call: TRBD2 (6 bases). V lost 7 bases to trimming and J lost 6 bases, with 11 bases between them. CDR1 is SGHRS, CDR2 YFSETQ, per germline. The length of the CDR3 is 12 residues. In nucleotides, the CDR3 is TGCGCCAGCTCGGGAGATATCAATGAGCAGTTCTTC. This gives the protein CASSGDINEQFF.

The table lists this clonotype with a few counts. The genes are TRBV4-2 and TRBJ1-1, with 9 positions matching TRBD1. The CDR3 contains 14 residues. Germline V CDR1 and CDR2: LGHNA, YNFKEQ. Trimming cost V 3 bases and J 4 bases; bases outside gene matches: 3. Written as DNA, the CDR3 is TGTGCCAGCAGCCAGCCGGGACAGGGCACTGAAGCTTTCTTT. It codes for CASSQPGQGTEAFF.

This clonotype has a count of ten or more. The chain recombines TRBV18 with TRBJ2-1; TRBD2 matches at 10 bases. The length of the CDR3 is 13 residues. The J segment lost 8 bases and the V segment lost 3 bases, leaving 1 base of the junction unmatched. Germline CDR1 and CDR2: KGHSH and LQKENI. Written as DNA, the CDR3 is TGTGCCAGCTCACCGGGGACTAGCGATGAGCAGTTCTTC. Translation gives CASSPGTSDEQFF.

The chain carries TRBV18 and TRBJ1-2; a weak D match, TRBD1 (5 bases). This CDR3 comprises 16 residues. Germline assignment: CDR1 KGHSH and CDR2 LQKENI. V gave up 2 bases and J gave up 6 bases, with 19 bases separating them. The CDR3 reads CASSPTFGQGRHGYTF. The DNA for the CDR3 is TGTGCCAGCTCACCAACGTTTGGGCAGGGTCGGCATGGCTACACCTTC.

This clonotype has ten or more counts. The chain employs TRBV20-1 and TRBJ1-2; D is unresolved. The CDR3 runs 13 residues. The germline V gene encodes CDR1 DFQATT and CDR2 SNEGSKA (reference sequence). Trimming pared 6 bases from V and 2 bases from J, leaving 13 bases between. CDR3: CSAVSGMNYGYTF. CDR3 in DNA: TGCAGTGCCGTTTCCGGGATGAACTATGGCTACACCTTC.

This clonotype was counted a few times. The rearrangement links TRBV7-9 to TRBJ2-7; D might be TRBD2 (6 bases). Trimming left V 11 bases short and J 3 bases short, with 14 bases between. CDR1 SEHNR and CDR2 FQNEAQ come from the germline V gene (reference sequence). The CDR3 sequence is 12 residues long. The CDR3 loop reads CASGQGGYEQYF. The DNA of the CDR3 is TGTGCCTCAGGGCAGGGAGGCTACGAGCAGTACTTC.

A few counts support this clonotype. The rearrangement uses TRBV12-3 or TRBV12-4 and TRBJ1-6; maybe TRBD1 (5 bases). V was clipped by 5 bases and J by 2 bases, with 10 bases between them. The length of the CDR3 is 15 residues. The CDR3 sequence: CASSRQRTYNSPLHF. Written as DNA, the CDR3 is TGTGCCAGCAGTAGACAGAGAACCTATAATTCACCCCTCCACTTT.

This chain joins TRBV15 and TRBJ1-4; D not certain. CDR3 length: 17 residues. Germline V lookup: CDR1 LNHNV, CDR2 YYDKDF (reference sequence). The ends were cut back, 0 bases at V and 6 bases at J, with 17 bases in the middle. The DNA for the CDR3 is TGTGCCACCAGCAGAGATTTGCGTCGGTCTCTTGATGAAAAACTGTTTTTT. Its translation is CATSRDLRRSLDEKLFF.

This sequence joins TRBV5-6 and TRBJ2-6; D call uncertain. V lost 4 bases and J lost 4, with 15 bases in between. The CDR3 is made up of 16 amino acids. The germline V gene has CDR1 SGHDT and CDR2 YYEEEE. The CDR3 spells CASSPGILAGANVLTF. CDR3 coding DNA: TGTGCCAGCAGCCCTGGGATCCTTGCCGGGGCCAACGTCCTGACTTTC.

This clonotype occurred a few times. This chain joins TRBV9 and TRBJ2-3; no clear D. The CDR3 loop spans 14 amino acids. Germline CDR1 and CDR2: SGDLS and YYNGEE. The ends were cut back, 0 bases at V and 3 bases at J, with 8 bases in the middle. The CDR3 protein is CASSVDPLTDTQYF. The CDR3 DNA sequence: TGTGCCAGCAGCGTAGATCCCCTTACAGATACGCAGTATTTT.

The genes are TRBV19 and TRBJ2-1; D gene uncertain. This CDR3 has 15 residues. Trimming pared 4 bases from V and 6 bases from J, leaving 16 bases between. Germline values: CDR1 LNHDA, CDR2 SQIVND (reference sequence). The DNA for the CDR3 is TGTGCCAGTAGTACCTCGTTGTGGGATGGCAATGAGCAGTTCTTC. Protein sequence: CASSTSLWDGNEQFF.

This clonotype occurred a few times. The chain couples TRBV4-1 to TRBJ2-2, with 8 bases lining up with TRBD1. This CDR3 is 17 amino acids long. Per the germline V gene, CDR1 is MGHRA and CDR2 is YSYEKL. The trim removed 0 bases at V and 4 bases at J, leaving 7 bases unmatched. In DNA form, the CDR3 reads TGCGCCAGCAGCCAAGATTTCAGGGGGCGCGCCACCGGGGAGCTGTTTTTT. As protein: CASSQDFRGRATGELFF.

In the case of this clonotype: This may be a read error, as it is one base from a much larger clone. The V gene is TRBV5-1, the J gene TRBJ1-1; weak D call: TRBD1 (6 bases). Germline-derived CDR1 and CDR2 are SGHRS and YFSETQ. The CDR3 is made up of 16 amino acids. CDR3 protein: CDSSVGGTTVSAEAFF. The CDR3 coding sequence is TGCGACAGCAGCGTAGGCGGGACAACCGTAAGCGCTGAAGCTTTCTTT.

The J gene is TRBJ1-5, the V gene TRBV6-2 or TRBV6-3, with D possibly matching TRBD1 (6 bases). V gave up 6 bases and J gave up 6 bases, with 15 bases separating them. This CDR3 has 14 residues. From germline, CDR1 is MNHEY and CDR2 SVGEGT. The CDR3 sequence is CASSSPGAVQPQHF. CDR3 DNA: TGTGCCAGCAGCTCTCCGGGGGCAGTTCAGCCCCAGCATTTT.

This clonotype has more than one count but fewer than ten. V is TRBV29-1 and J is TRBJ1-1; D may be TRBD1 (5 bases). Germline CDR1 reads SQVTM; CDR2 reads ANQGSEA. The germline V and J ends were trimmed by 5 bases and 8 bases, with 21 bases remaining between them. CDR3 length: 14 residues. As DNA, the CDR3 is TGCAGCGTTTTAGGGTCTAGGGGAGTTCGGGAAGCTTTCTTT. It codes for CSVLGSRGVREAFF.

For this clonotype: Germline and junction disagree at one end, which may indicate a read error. The CDR3 is CASNQETGTAYGYTF. The CDR3 coding sequence is TGCGCCAGCAACCAAGAAACCGGGACTGCCTATGGCTACACCTTC. The chain has TRBV4-3 and TRBJ1-2; a possible D gene is TRBD1 (5 bases). The CDR3 is 15 amino acids. Looked up from germline, CDR1 is LGHNA and CDR2 is YSLEER.